This TCR beta chain emerged from a study of cytomegalovirus exposure and HLA in healthy donors. Study-wide context: Within an early data release were approximately 85 million unique TCRs drawn from HLA-typed donors.

CDR1 MNHEY and CDR2 SVGAGI come from the germline V gene. Trimming cost V 3 bases and J 7 bases; bases outside gene matches: 5. The CDR3 sequence is 13 residues long. Notes on this clone: The antigen remains undetermined.

The PCR contained 60 Vbeta and 13 Jbeta primers. The authors' processing: A later analysis counted 65 million to 90 million unique TCR beta chains, some 12 million shared. Assay: immunoSEQ multiplex PCR; the TCRdb copy retains only in-frame clones and omits some. The DNA was the basis for D and trimming; V, J and clone size are from that table. Seen here are around 100,000 clones, 65% to 80% observed once, and the top ten hold around a tenth. Study-level points and caveats: Researchers reported in a later analysis that a missense DCLRE1C variant was tied to TCR beta V- and J-gene trimming. Productive rates of about 90% or about 30% were seen for most TCR beta V segments in an earlier analysis.

The clonotype was recovered from a woman aged 18-35 years in good health and CMV-seropositive. This chain links TRBV6-5 with TRBJ1-2, with 7 bases lining up with TRBD1. Sequenced material: PBMCs. The CDR3 DNA sequence: TGTGCCAGCAGTTATGGGACAGCGAGTGGCTACACCTTC. Residues: CASSYGTASGYTF.